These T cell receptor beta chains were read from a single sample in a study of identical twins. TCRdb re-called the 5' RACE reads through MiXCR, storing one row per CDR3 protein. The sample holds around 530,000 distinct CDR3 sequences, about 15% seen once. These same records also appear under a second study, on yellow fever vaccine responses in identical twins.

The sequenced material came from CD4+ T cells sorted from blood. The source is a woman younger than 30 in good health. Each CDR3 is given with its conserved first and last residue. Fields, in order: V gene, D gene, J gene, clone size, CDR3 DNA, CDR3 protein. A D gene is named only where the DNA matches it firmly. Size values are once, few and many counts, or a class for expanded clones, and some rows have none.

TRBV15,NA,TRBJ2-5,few,TGTGCCACCAGCAGAGATAGGAGAGGGTTAGTAGGCCAAGAGACCCAGTACTTC,CATSRDRRGLVGQETQYF
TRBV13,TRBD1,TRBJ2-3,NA,TGTGCCAGCAGCACCGCCCGGGACAGGGGAACAGATACGCAGTATTTT,CASSTARDRGTDTQYF
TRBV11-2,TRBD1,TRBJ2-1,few,TGTGCCAGCAGCTTAGGTCAGGGGGCGTTGGATGAGCAGTTCTTC,CASSLGQGALDEQFF
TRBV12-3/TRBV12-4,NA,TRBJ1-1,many,TGTGCCAGCAGCCAATCCCGGGGGCCGAACACTGAAGCTTTCTTT,CASSQSRGPNTEAFF
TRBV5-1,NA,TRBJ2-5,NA,TGCGCCAGCAGCCGGGACCTGATCCCAAGAGAGACCCAGTACTTC,CASSRDLIPRETQYF
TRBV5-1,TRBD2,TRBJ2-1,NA,TGCGCCAGCAGCCCCCGAGCTAGCGGGGCCAGCTCCTACAATGAGCAGTTCTTC,CASSPRASGASSYNEQFF
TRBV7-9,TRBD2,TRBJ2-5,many,TGTGCCAGCAGCTTAGATGAAGGGGAGGGCGAAGAGACCCAGTACTTC,CASSLDEGEGEETQYF
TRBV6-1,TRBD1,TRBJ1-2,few,TGTGCCAGCAGTGAGAAGACAGGGTCCCTTAGGGATTTGGGCTACACCTTC,CASSEKTGSLRDLGYTF
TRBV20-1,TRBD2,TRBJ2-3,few,TGCAGTGCCGCCCCGACGGTAACTAGCGGGGAAGACTTACGCACAGATACGCAGTATTTT,CSAAPTVTSGEDLRTDTQYF
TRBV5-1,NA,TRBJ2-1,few,TGCGCCAGCAGCTTGGGGGGGGTGGTGGATGAGCAGTTCTTC,CASSLGGVVDEQFF
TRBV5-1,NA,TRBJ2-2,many,TGCGCCAGCAGCTCTTGGACGAACACCGGGGAGCTGTTTTTT,CASSSWTNTGELFF
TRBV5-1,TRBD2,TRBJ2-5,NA,TGCGCCAGCTGGAGCGGGAACCAAGAGACCCAGTACTTC,CASWSGNQETQYF
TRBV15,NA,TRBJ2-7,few,TGTGCCACCAGCAGGAGGGGCGTTAGCGAGCAGTACTTC,CATSRRGVSEQYF
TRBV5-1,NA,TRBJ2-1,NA,TGCGCCAGCAGCCTTCGCGCTGGAGAGGGATACAATGAGCAGTTCTTC,CASSLRAGEGYNEQFF
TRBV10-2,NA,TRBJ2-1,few,TGCGCCAGCAGTGAGTTAGGGGGGGCGGGAATGGGTGGTGGAACCTACAATGAGCAGTTCTTC,CASSELGGAGMGGGTYNEQFF
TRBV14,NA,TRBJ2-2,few,TGTGCCAGCAGCCAAGATAGAAAGGCGAAGAGTTCCGCCTACACCGGGGAGCTGTTTTTT,CASSQDRKAKSSAYTGELFF
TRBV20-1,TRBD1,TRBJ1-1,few,TGCAGTGCTAGAGGAGGGGGCATCGCTGAAGCTTTCTTT,CSARGGGIAEAFF
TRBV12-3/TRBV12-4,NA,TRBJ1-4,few,TGTGCCAGCAGTAAGCAGGGGAGGAGTAATGAAAAACTGTTTTTT,CASSKQGRSNEKLFF
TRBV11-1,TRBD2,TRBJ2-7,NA,TGTGCCAGCAGCTTAGAGGTACGCCTAGCGGGAGTCTCTCTCGACTACGAGCAGTACTTC,CASSLEVRLAGVSLDYEQYF
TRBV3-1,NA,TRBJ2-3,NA,TGTGCCAGCAGCCAGGAGGGAAAATATGGCACAGATACGCAGTATTTT,CASSQEGKYGTDTQYF
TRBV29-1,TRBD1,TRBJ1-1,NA,TGCAGCGTTGACAGGGGGCAGTCGGCTTTCTTT,CSVDRGQSAFF
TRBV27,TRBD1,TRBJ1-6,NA,TGTGCCAGCAGTTTTTATACAGGGGAGTCACCCCTCCACTTT,CASSFYTGESPLHF
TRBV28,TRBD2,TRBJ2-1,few,TGTGCCAGCTGGACTAGCGGGGGGGCAGATGAGCAGTTCTTC,CASWTSGGADEQFF
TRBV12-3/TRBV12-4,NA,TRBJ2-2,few,TGTGCCAGCAGTTTAGCGGCCTTCTACGGGGAGCTGTTTTTT,CASSLAAFYGELFF
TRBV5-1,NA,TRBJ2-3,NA,TGCGCCAGCAGCTTGCCCGTTCAGGATACGCAGTATTTT,CASSLPVQDTQYF
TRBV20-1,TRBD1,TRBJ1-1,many,TGCAGTGCTTGGGACAGATCGAACACTGAAGCTTTCTTT,CSAWDRSNTEAFF